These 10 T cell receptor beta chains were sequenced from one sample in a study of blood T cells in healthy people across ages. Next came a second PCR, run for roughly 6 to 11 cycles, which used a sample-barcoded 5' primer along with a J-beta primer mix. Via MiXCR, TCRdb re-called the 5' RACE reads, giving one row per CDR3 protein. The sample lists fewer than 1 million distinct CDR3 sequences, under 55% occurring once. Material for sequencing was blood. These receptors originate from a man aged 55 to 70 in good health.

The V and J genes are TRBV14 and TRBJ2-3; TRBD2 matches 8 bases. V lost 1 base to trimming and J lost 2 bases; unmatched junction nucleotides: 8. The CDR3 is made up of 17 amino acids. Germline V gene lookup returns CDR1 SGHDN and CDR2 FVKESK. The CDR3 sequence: CASSQANLAGTTDTQYF. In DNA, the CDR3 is TGTGCCAGCAGCCAAGCAAACCTAGCGGGTACCACAGATACGCAGTATTTT.

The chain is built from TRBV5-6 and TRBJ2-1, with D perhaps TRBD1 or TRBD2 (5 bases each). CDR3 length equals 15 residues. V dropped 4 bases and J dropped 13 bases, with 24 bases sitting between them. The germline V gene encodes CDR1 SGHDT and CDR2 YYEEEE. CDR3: CASSPGAGNVETQFF. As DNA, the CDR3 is TGTGCCAGCAGCCCCGGGGCAGGGAATGTGGAGACCCAGTTCTTC.

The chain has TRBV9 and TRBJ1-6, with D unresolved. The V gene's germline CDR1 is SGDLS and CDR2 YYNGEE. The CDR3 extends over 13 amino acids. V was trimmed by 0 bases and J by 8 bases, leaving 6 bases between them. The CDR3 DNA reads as TGTGCCAGCAGCGTAGTTCAGGATTCACCCCTCCACTTT. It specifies CASSVVQDSPLHF.

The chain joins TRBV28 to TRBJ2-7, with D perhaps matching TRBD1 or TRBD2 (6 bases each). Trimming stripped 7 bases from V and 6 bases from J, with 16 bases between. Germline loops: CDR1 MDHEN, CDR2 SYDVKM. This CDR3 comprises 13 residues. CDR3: CASTTGGNLEQYF. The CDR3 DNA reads TGTGCCAGCACGACAGGAGGGAATCTCGAGCAGTACTTC.

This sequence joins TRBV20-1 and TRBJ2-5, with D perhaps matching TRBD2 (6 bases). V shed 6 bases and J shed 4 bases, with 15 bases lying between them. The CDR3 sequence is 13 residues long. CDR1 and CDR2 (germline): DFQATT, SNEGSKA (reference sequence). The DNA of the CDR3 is TGCAGTGCAATTAGCGGAAGTCGAGAGACCCAGTACTTC. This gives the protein CSAISGSRETQYF.

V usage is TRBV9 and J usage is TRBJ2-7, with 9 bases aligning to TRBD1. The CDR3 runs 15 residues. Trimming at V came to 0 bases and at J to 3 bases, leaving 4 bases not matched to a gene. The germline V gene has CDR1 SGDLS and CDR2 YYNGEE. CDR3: CASSVAMGQGYEQYF. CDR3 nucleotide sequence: TGTGCCAGCAGCGTAGCTATGGGACAGGGCTACGAGCAGTACTTC.

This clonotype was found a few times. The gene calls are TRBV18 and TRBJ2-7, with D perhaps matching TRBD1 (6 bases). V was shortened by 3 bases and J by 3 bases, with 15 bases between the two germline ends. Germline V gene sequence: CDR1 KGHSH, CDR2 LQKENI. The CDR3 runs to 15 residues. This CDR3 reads CASSPGRQADYEQYF. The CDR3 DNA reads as TGTGCCAGCTCACCGGGGCGACAGGCCGACTACGAGCAGTACTTC.

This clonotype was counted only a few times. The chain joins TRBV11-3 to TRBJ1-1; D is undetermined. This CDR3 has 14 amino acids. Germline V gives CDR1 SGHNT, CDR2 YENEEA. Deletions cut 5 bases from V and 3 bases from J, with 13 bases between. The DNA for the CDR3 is TGTGCCAGCAGCAAACCGGGGAGGGACACTGAAGCTTTCTTT. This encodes CASSKPGRDTEAFF.

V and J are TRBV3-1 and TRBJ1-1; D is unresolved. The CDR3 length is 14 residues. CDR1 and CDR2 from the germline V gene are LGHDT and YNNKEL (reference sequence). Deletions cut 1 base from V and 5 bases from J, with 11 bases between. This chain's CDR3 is CASSQVEGRTEAFF. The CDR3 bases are TGTGCCAGCAGCCAAGTAGAGGGAAGGACTGAAGCTTTCTTT.

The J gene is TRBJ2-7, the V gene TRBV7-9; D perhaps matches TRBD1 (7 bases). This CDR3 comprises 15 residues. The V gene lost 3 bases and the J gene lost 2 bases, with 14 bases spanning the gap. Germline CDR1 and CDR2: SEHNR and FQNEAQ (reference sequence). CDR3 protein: CASSLTGRSTYEQYF. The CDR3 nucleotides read TGTGCCAGCAGCTTGACAGGGAGGTCAACCTACGAGCAGTACTTC. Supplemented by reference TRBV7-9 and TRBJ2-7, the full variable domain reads DTGVSQNPRHKITKRGQNVTFRCDPISEHNRLYWYRQTLGQGPEFLTYFQNEAQLEKSRLLSDRFSAERPKGSFSTLEIQRTEQGDSAMYLCASSLTGRSTYEQYFGPGTRLTVT.